The clone carrying this T cell receptor (beta chain) appeared a few times. This record belongs to a study of Graves' ophthalmopathy and Graves' hyperthyroidism. Amplified material comprised TCR beta CDR3 regions derived from RNA transcripts. After a first-round RT-PCR with HTBI primers, a second-round multiplex PCR was run. Using its own MiXCR run on the multiplex PCR reads, TCRdb lists one record per CDR3 protein. The sample lists around 1,000,000 distinct CDR3 sequences, 36% occurring once. Trimming removed 1 base at V and 2 bases at J, with 18 bases between. CDR3 size: 17 residues. In germline, CDR1 is LGHNA, CDR2 YSLEER.

This receptor was taken from an adult man with Graves' hyperthyroidism. J is TRBJ2-7 and V is TRBV4-3; TRBD1 might be the D (7 bases). The sample taken for sequencing was peripheral blood or thyroid tissue (not recorded which). CDR3 amino acids: CASSQGLGRGVPYEQYF. Here the CDR3 DNA reads TGCGCCAGCAGCCAAGGCCTAGGCAGGGGGGTCCCCTACGAGCAGTACTTC.